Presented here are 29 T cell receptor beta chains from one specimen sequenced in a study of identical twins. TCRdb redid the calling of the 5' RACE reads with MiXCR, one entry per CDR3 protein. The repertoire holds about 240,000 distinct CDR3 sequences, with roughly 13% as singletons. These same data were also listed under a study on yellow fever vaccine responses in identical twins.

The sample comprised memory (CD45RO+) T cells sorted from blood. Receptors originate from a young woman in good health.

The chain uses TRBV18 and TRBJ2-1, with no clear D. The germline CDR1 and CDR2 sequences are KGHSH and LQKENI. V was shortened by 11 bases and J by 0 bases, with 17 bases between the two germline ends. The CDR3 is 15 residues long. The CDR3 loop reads CAGSRAVSSYNEQFF. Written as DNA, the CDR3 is TGTGCCGGGTCGCGTGCTGTGAGCTCCTACAATGAGCAGTTCTTC.

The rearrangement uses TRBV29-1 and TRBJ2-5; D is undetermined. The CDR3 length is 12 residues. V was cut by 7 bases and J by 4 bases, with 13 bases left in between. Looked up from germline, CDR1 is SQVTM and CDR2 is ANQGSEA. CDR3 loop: CSARSVGETQYF. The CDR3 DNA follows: TGCAGCGCCCGCTCGGTGGGAGAGACCCAGTACTTC.

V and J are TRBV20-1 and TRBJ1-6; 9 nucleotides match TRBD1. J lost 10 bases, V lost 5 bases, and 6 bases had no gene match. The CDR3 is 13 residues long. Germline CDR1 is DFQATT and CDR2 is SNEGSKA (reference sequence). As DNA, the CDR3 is TGCAGTGCTTGGACAGGGGACTCCTCACCCCTCCACTTT. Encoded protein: CSAWTGDSSPLHF.

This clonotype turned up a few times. CDR3 DNA: TGTGCCAGCAGTTACTCCTCGACAGGGGCGGACACTGAAGCTTTCTTT. It codes for CASSYSSTGADTEAFF. The rearrangement joins TRBV6-5 to TRBJ1-1, with 8 bases that match TRBD1. J was trimmed by 3 bases and V by 0 bases; bases with no gene match: 6. CDR3 length: 16 amino acids. Germline-derived CDR1 and CDR2 are MNHEY and SVGAGI.

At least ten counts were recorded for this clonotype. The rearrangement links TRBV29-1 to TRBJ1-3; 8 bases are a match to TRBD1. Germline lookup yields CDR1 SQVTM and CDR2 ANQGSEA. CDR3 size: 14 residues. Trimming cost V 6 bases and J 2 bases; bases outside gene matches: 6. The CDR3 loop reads CSVVDREAGNTIYF. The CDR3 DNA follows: TGCAGCGTCGTGGACAGGGAGGCTGGAAACACCATATATTTT.

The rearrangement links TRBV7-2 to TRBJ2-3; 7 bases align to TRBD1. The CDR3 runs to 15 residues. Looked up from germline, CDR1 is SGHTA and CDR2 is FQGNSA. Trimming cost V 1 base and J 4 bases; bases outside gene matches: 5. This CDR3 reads CASSLGQGLSDTQYF. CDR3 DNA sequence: TGTGCCAGCAGCTTAGGACAGGGCCTGTCAGATACGCAGTATTTT.

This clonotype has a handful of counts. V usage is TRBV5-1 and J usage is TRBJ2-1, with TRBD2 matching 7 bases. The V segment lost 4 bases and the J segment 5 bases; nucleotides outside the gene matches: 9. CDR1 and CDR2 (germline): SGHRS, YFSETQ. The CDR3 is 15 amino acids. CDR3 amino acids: CASSPVGGSDNEQFF. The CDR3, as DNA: TGCGCCAGCAGCCCCGTGGGCGGGAGTGACAATGAGCAGTTCTTC.

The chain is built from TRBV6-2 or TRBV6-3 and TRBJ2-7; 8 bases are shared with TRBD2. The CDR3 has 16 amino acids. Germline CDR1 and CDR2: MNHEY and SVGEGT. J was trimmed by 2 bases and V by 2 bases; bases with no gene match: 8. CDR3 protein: CASSYTPSGFPYEQYF. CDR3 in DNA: TGTGCCAGCAGTTACACTCCTAGCGGGTTTCCCTACGAGCAGTACTTC.

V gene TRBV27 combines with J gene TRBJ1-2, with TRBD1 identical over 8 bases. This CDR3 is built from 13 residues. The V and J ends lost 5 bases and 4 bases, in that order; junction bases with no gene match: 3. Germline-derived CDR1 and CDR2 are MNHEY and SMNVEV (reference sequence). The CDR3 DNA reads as TGTGCCAGCAGTCAGGGGGCGCGCTATGGCTACACCTTC. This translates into CASSQGARYGYTF.

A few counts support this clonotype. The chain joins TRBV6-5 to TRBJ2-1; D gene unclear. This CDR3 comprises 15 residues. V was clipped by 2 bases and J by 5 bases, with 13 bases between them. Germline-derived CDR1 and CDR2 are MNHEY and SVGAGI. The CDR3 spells CASSYRRTVDNEQFF. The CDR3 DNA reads TGTGCCAGCAGTTACCGCAGGACGGTGGACAATGAGCAGTTCTTC.

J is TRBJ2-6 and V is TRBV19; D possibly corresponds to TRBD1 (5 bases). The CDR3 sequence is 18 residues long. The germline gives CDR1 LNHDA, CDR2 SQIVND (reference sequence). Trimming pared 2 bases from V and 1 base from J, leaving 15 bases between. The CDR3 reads CASSISVLAGSGANVLTF. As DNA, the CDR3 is TGTGCCAGTAGTATATCAGTTCTTGCAGGGTCTGGGGCCAACGTCCTGACTTTC. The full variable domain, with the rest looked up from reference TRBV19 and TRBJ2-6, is DGGITQSPKYLFRKEGQNVTLSCEQNLNHDAMYWYRQDPGQGLRLIYYSQIVNDFQKGDIAEGYSVSREKKESFPLTVTSAQKNPTAFYLCASSISVLAGSGANVLTFGAGSRLTVL.

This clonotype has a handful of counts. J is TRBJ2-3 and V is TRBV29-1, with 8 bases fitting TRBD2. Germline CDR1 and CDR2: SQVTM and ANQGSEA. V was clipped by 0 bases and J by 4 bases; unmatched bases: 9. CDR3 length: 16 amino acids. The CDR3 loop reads CSVEEPGLGHPDTQYF. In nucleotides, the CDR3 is TGCAGCGTTGAAGAACCGGGACTAGGACACCCAGATACGCAGTATTTT.

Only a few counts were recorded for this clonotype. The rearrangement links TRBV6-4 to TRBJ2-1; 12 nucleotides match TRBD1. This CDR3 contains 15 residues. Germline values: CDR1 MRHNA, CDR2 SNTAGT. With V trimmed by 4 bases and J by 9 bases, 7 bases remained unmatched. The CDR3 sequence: CASSGVGQGAGEQFF. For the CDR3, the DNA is TGTGCCAGCAGTGGAGTGGGACAGGGGGCTGGTGAGCAGTTCTTC.

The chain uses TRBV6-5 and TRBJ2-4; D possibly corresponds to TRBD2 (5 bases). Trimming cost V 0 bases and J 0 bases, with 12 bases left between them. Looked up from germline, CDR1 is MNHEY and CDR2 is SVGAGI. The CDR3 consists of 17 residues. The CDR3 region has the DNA TGTGCCAGCAGTTACTCGAGGGCATCTTTAGCCAAAAACATTCAGTACTTC. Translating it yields CASSYSRASLAKNIQYF.

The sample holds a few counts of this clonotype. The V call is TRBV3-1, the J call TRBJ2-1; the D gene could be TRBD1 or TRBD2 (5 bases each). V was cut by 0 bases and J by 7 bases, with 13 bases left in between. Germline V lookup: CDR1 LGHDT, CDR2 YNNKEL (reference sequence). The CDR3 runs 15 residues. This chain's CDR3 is CASSQEAGARNEQFF. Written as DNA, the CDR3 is TGTGCCAGCAGCCAAGAGGCCGGGGCCCGGAATGAGCAGTTCTTC.

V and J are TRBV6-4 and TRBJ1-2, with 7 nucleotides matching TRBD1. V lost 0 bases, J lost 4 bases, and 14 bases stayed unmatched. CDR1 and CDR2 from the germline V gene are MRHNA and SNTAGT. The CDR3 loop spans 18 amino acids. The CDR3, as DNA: TGTGCCAGCAGTGACTCGATACAGGGGTTGAGACCTGGCTATGGCTACACCTTC. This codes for CASSDSIQGLRPGYGYTF.

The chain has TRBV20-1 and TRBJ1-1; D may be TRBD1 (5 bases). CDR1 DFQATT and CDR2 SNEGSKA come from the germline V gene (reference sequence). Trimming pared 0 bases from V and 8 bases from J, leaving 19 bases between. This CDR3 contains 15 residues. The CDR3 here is CSARDPGGDISEAFF. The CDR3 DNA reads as TGCAGTGCTAGAGATCCCGGGGGTGACATTTCCGAAGCTTTCTTT.

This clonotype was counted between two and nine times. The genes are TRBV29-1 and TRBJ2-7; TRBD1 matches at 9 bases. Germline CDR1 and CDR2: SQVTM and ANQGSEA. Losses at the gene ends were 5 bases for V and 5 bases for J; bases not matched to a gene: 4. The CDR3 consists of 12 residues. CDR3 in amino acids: CSVSRTGDEQYF. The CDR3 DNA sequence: TGCAGCGTTTCGAGGACAGGGGACGAGCAGTACTTC.

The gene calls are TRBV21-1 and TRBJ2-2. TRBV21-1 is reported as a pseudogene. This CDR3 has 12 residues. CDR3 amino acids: CASSTFTGELFF. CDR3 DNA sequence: TGTGCCAGCAGCACGTTCACCGGGGAGCTGTTTTTT.

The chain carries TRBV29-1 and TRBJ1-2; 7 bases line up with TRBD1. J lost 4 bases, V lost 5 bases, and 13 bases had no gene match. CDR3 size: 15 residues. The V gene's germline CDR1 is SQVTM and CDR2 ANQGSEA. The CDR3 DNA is TGCAGCGTTCTCACAGGGGTGACGTGGGGCTATGGCTACACCTTC. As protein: CSVLTGVTWGYGYTF.

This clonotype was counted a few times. The CDR3 protein is CASSRLSSYNEQFF. The CDR3, as DNA: TGTGCCAGCAGTCGACTTAGCTCCTACAATGAGCAGTTCTTC. The rearrangement joins TRBV28 to TRBJ2-1; D is unclear. The V gene's germline CDR1 is MDHEN and CDR2 SYDVKM. V lost 5 bases, J lost 0 bases, and 8 bases lay in between. The CDR3 runs 14 residues.

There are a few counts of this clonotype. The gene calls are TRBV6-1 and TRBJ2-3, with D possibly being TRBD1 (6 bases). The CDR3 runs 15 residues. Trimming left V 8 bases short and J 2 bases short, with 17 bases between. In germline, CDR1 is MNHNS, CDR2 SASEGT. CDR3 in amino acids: CASSLKTGFTDTQYF. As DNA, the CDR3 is TGTGCCAGCTCCCTAAAGACAGGATTCACAGATACGCAGTATTTT.

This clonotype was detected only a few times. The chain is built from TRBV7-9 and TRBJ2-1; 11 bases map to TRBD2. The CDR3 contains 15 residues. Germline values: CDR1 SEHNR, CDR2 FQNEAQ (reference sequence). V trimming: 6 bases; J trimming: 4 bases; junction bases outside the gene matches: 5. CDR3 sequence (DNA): TGTGCCAGCAGTTATGGGACTAGCGGATACAATGAGCAGTTCTTC. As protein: CASSYGTSGYNEQFF. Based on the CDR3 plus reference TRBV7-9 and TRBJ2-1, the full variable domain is DTGVSQNPRHKITKRGQNVTFRCDPISEHNRLYWYRQTLGQGPEFLTYFQNEAQLEKSRLLSDRFSAERPKGSFSTLEIQRTEQGDSAMYLCASSYGTSGYNEQFFGPGTRLTVL.

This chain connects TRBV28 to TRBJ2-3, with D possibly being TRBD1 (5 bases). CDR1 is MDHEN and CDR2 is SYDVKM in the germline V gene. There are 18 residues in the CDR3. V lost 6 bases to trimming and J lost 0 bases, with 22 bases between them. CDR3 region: CASSQGVPDGTSTDTQYF. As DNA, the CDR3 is TGTGCCAGCAGCCAAGGGGTACCGGACGGTACTAGCACAGATACGCAGTATTTT.

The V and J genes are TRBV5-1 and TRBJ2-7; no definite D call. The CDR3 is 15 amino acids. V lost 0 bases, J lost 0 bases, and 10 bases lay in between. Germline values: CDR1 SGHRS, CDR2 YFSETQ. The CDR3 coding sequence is TGCGCCAGCAGCTTGGCCATGGCAGCCTCCTACGAGCAGTACTTC. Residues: CASSLAMAASYEQYF.

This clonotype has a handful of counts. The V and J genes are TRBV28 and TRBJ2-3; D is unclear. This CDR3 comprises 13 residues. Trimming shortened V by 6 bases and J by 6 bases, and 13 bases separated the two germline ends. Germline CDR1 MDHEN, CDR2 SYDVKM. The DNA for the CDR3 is TGTGCCAGCAGCCCCACCTTTCGCGATACGCAGTATTTT. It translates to CASSPTFRDTQYF.

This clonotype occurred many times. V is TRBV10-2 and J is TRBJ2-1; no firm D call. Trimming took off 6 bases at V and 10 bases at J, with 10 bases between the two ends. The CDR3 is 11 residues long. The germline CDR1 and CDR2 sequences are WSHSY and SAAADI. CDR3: CASSPLGEQFF. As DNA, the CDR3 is TGCGCCAGCAGCCCTTTAGGAGAGCAGTTCTTC.

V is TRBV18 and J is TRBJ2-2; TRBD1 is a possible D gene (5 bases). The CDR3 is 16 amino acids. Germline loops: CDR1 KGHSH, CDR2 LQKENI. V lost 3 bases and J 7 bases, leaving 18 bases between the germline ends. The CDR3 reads CASSPRLTGELGELFF. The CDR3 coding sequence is TGTGCCAGCTCACCGCGTCTAACAGGAGAACTCGGGGAGCTGTTTTTT.

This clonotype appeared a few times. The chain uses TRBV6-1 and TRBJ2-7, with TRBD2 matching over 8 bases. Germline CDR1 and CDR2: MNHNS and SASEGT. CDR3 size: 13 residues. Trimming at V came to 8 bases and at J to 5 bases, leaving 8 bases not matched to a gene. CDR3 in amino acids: CASGGLARDEQYF. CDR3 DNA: TGTGCCAGCGGAGGACTAGCTAGGGACGAGCAGTACTTC.